The 28 T cell receptor beta chains below were found in one sample sequenced in a study of T cell responses to AZD1222 COVID-19 vaccine. Sequencing used immunoSEQ multiplex PCR; TCRdb keeps in-frame clones, though not all of them. The sample holds about 140,000 clones; around nine tenths are singletons and the top ten take approximately 3.5%. This specimen consisted of peripheral blood, obtained on day 0 of AZD1222 vaccination. The receptors originated from an adult in good health.

The rearrangement links TRBV27 to TRBJ1-5; possibly TRBD1 for D (6 bases). CDR1 and CDR2 (germline): MNHEY, SMNVEV (reference sequence). The V end was cut by 3 bases, the J end by 4 bases, with 13 bases between. CDR3 length: 15 residues. CDR3 residues: CASSFGGQSNQPQHF. In DNA form, the CDR3 reads TGTGCCAGCAGTTTCGGTGGACAGTCTAATCAGCCCCAGCATTTT.

CDR3 sequence reads: CASSPARENPNQPQHF. The CDR3 DNA follows: TGTGCCAGCAGCCCCGCAAGGGAGAATCCCAATCAGCCCCAGCATTTT. The chain uses TRBV3-1 (or the pseudogene TRBV3-2) and TRBJ1-5; no definite D call. CDR3 length: 16 residues. The germline CDR1 and CDR2 sequences are LGHDT and YNNKEL (reference sequence). V shed 4 bases and J shed 3 bases, with 16 bases lying between them.

The V and J genes are TRBV7-2 and TRBJ2-5; D perhaps matches TRBD1 (6 bases). The V end was cut by 5 bases, the J end by 5 bases, with 15 bases between. The CDR3 runs 14 residues. The germline gives CDR1 SGHTA, CDR2 FQGNSA. CDR3 sequence reads: CASSTGQWGETQYF. CDR3 sequence (DNA): TGTGCCAGCAGCACCGGACAGTGGGGTGAGACCCAGTACTTC.

V is TRBV28 and J is TRBJ2-1; D remains ambiguous. The ends were cut back, 6 bases at V and 9 bases at J, with 18 bases in the middle. Per the germline V gene, CDR1 is MDHEN and CDR2 is SYDVKM. The CDR3 contains 14 residues. The CDR3 nucleotides read TGTGCCAGCAGGTCCTTATGGGAAAGTGGTGAGCAGTTCTTC. Translating gives CASRSLWESGEQFF.

The rearrangement joins TRBV7-6 to TRBJ2-5; D is undetermined. Per the germline V gene, CDR1 is SGHVS and CDR2 is FNYEAQ. Between the trimmed V and J ends, which lost 5 bases and 0 bases, there was a span of 16 bases. The CDR3 has 16 residues. The CDR3 DNA reads as TGTGCCAGCAGCGCCCGCTACAGTGGGAACCAAGAGACCCAGTACTTC. It encodes CASSARYSGNQETQYF.

The genes are TRBV19 and TRBJ1-4, with a weak D call TRBD1 (5 bases). This CDR3 has 13 residues. From germline, CDR1 is LNHDA and CDR2 SQIVND (reference sequence). V lost 5 bases and J lost 8, with 12 bases in between. Here the CDR3 reads CASSSGAGEKLFF. CDR3 DNA sequence: TGTGCCAGTAGTTCTGGGGCTGGAGAAAAACTGTTTTTT.

This rearrangement joins TRBV6-1 to TRBJ2-1, with D tentatively TRBD1 or TRBD2 (5 bases each). The V gene lost 4 bases and the J gene lost 7 bases, with 20 bases spanning the gap. This CDR3 is 16 amino acids long. Germline V lookup: CDR1 MNHNS, CDR2 SASEGT. CDR3 sequence reads: CASSGYRGQGRNEQFF. In DNA, the CDR3 is TGTGCCAGCAGTGGTTACCGGGGCCAGGGAAGAAATGAGCAGTTCTTC.

The chain recombines TRBV5-1 with TRBJ1-1; D is unclear. The CDR3 has 15 residues. V was pared by 0 bases and J by 5 bases, with 14 bases between. The germline V gene has CDR1 SGHRS and CDR2 YFSETQ. The CDR3 DNA reads as TGCGCCAGCAGCTTGGAGCACACACTTCGAACTGAAGCTTTCTTT. Its translation: CASSLEHTLRTEAFF.

The rearrangement joins TRBV5-1 to TRBJ2-7, with 9 bases aligning to TRBD1. This CDR3 has 16 amino acids. After removal of 0 bases from V and 2 bases from J, the junction contained 6 bases not matched to a gene. CDR1 is SGHRS, CDR2 YFSETQ, per germline. CDR3 in DNA: TGCGCCAGCAGCTTGGGAAGGGACAGGGTTACCTACGAGCAGTACTTC. It translates to CASSLGRDRVTYEQYF.

J is TRBJ2-1 and V is TRBV14; 13 bases line up with TRBD2. The V gene's germline CDR1 is SGHDN and CDR2 FVKESK. After removal of 1 base from V and 7 bases from J, the junction contained 7 bases not matched to a gene. The CDR3 length is 17 residues. As DNA, the CDR3 is TGTGCCAGCAGCCAAGTGGGATGGACTAGCGGGAGAAATGAGCAGTTCTTC. This translates into CASSQVGWTSGRNEQFF.

The chain joins TRBV2 to TRBJ2-7; D unclear. The V end was cut by 11 bases, the J end by 5 bases, with 16 bases between. CDR1 SNHLY and CDR2 FYNNEI come from the germline V gene. The CDR3 is 12 residues long. CDR3 sequence reads: CAGFNGGHEQYF. The CDR3 DNA is TGTGCCGGATTTAACGGCGGCCACGAGCAGTACTTC.

The chain links TRBV15 to TRBJ2-3; 7 bases line up with TRBD2. Losses at the gene ends were 5 bases for V and 7 bases for J; bases not matched to a gene: 18. The CDR3 consists of 17 residues. Germline loops: CDR1 LNHNV, CDR2 YYDKDF (reference sequence). The CDR3, as DNA: TGTGCCACCAGCCTAACAGGACTAGTAGTTAAGGGGTATACGCAGTATTTT. It specifies CATSLTGLVVKGYTQYF.

This chain uses TRBV6-6 with TRBJ2-1, with 9 bases that match TRBD1. The CDR3 sequence is 15 residues long. The V gene end was trimmed by 4 bases and the J gene end by 6 bases; junction bases not matched to a gene: 7. Germline V gives CDR1 MNHNY, CDR2 SVGAGI (reference sequence). In DNA form, the CDR3 reads TGTGCCAGCAGTTCCCCCGGGACAGGGTTCAATGAGCAGTTCTTC. Translating gives CASSSPGTGFNEQFF.

The gene calls are TRBV3-1 (or the pseudogene TRBV3-2) and TRBJ1-2, with D tentatively TRBD1 (6 bases). The germline gives CDR1 LGHDT, CDR2 YNNKEL (reference sequence). V was pared by 4 bases and J by 4 bases, with 16 bases between. This CDR3 is 15 amino acids long. The CDR3 region is CASSLKWGALYGYTF. The CDR3 DNA follows: TGTGCCAGCAGCCTGAAGTGGGGGGCCCTCTATGGCTACACCTTC.

This clone has just one count. This chain joins TRBV14 and TRBJ2-1; no reliable D call. The CDR3 has 11 amino acids. V lost 5 bases to trimming and J lost 5 bases, with 4 bases between them. CDR1 SGHDN and CDR2 FVKESK come from the germline V gene. The DNA of the CDR3 is TGTGCCAGCAGCGTACACAATGAGCAGTTCTTC. It specifies CASSVHNEQFF. The full variable domain, in which reference TRBV14 and TRBJ2-1 provide the parts outside the CDR3, is EAGVTQFPSHSVIEKGQTVTLRCDPISGHDNLYWYRRVMGKEIKFLLHFVKESKQDESGMPNNRFLAERTGGTYSTLKVQPAELEDSGVYFCASSVHNEQFFGPGTRLTVL.

The rearrangement joins TRBV10-3 to TRBJ1-5; possible D gene TRBD1, 5 bases. The CDR3 runs 16 residues. Trimming pared 4 bases from V and 4 bases from J, leaving 17 bases between. Germline CDR1 is ENHRY and CDR2 is SYGVKD. The CDR3: CAISGTRASINQPQHF. The CDR3 bases are TGTGCCATCAGTGGGACAAGGGCTAGTATTAATCAGCCCCAGCATTTT.

The V and J genes are TRBV7-9 and TRBJ2-4, with 8 bases that match TRBD2. Germline lookup yields CDR1 SEHNR and CDR2 FQNEAQ (reference sequence). V lost 1 base and J lost 1; bases outside the gene matches: 3. The CDR3 is made up of 16 amino acids. The CDR3 protein is CASSLGLAGAKNIQYF. Written as DNA, the CDR3 is TGTGCCAGCAGCTTAGGGTTAGCGGGGGCCAAAAACATTCAGTACTTC.

The rearrangement links TRBV4-3 to TRBJ1-2, with TRBD1 identical over 10 bases. The V gene end was trimmed by 0 bases and the J gene end by 9 bases; junction bases not matched to a gene: 16. The CDR3 is 18 residues long. In germline, CDR1 is LGHNA, CDR2 YSLEER. CDR3 loop: CASSQEGYGRTGGGSYTF. CDR3 bases: TGCGCCAGCAGCCAAGAGGGGTACGGTAGGACAGGGGGTGGAAGCTACACCTTC.

This clone was counted many times. This rearrangement joins TRBV21-1 to TRBJ2-1; TRBD2, the table's D call, was not compared with the DNA. TRBV21-1 is designated a pseudogene. This CDR3 spans 16 amino acids. In DNA form, the CDR3 reads TGTGCCAGCAGCAAAGGAGTTAGCGGGCCCCACAATGAGCAGTTCTTC. It is translated as CASSKGVSGPHNEQFF.

The rearrangement uses TRBV18 and TRBJ1-2; TRBD1 matches 7 bases. Trimming cost V 3 bases and J 5 bases; bases outside gene matches: 12. The CDR3 is 16 residues long. Germline V gene data show CDR1 as KGHSH and CDR2 as LQKENI. DNA of the CDR3: TGTGCCAGCTCACCCCCGAGAACCGGGACAGTTTATGGCTACACCTTC. Amino acids: CASSPPRTGTVYGYTF. Full variable domain (remainder filled in from reference TRBV18 and TRBJ1-2): NAGVMQNPRHLVRRRGQEARLRCSPMKGHSHVYWYRQLPEEGLKFMVYLQKENIIDESGMPKERFSAEFPKEGPSILRIQQVVRGDSAAYFCASSPPRTGTVYGYTFGSGTRLTVV.

The V and J genes are TRBV3-1 (or the pseudogene TRBV3-2) and TRBJ2-7; D possibly corresponds to TRBD2 (5 bases). From germline, CDR1 is LGHDT and CDR2 YNNKEL (reference sequence). The V end was cut by 1 base, the J end by 10 bases, with 20 bases between. The CDR3 loop spans 15 amino acids. The CDR3 loop is CASSQARRAQAQQYF. DNA for the CDR3: TGTGCCAGCAGCCAAGCGCGGCGGGCCCAGGCCCAACAGTACTTC.

This chain links TRBV28 with TRBJ1-2, with no clear D. The CDR3 covers 15 residues. The V and J ends lost 3 bases and 0 bases respectively, with 11 bases between them. CDR1 is MDHEN, CDR2 SYDVKM, per germline. The CDR3 nucleotides are TGTGCCAGCAGTTTGGATCAGGTGGCTAACTATGGCTACACCTTC. Translated, it gives CASSLDQVANYGYTF.

In this sample, this clone turned up a few times. The chain carries TRBV20-1 and TRBJ2-4, with D possibly matching TRBD1 (7 bases). This CDR3 region has 21 residues. CDR1 and CDR2 (germline): DFQATT, SNEGSKA (reference sequence). V shed 3 bases and J shed 0 bases, with 30 bases lying between them. The CDR3, as DNA: TGCAGTGCTAGTCACACAGGGGAAGTACTGGACTACGCTTTAGCCAAAAACATTCAGTACTTC. This encodes CSASHTGEVLDYALAKNIQYF.

The chain links TRBV10-3 to TRBJ2-3; D is unclear. The CDR3 consists of 15 residues. Trimming cost V 1 base and J 0 bases, with 8 bases left between them. Germline lookup yields CDR1 ENHRY and CDR2 SYGVKD. The CDR3, as DNA: TGTGCCATCAGTGAGTTAAGTCGAAGCACAGATACGCAGTATTTT. Protein product: CAISELSRSTDTQYF.

V usage is TRBV29-1 and J usage is TRBJ1-3; D not certain. Germline assignment: CDR1 SQVTM and CDR2 ANQGSEA. The CDR3 extends over 14 amino acids. The V gene lost 4 bases and the J gene lost 4 bases, with 14 bases spanning the gap. The CDR3 DNA reads as TGCAGCGTTGTGGAGGGCTTGGTCGGAAACACCATATATTTT. Its protein product is CSVVEGLVGNTIYF.

The chain joins TRBV24-1 to TRBJ1-3; D perhaps matches TRBD1 (6 bases). The length of the CDR3 is 15 residues. Germline V gives CDR1 KGHDR, CDR2 SFDVKD. V dropped 5 bases and J dropped 0 bases, with 10 bases sitting between them. The CDR3 nucleotides read TGTGCCACCAGTGCCCCAGGGGACTCTGGAAACACCATATATTTT. Amino acids: CATSAPGDSGNTIYF.

This clone came up once. The V call is TRBV2, the J call TRBJ2-7; D uncertain. CDR3 length equals 13 residues. V was shortened by 5 bases and J by 6 bases, with 14 bases between the two germline ends. Germline V gene data show CDR1 as SNHLY and CDR2 as FYNNEI. The CDR3 region is CASSRETVGEQYF. CDR3 coding DNA: TGTGCCAGCAGTAGGGAAACAGTTGGCGAGCAGTACTTC.

This sequence joins TRBV11-2 and TRBJ1-2, with unresolved D. Trimming removed 2 bases at V and 7 bases at J, with 8 bases between. In germline, CDR1 is SGHAT, CDR2 FQNNGV. The CDR3 extends over 12 amino acids. The CDR3 nucleotides read TGTGCCAGCAGCTTATCCTACGCTGGCTACACCTTC. Its translation is CASSLSYAGYTF.